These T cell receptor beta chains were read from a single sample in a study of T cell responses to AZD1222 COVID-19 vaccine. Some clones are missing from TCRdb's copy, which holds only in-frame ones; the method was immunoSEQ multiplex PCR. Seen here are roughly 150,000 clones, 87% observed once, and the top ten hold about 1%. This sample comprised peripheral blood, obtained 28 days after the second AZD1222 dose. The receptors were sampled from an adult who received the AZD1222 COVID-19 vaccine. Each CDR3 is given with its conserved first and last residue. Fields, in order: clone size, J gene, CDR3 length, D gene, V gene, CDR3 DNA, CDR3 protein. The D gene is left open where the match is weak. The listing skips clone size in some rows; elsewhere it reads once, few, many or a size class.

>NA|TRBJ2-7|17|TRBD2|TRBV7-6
TGTGCCAGCAGCTTACTAGCGGGGGGCATGAGCTCCTACGAGCAGTACTTC
CASSLLAGGMSSYEQYF
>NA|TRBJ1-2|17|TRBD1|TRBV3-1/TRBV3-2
TGTGCCAGCAGCCCCTCCGGGGACAGGGGGCTGACGGATGGCTACACCTTC
CASSPSGDRGLTDGYTF
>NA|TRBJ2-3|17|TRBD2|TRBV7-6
TGTGCCAGCAGCTTAGGTCGACTAGCGGGGGGCACAGATACGCAGTATTTT
CASSLGRLAGGTDTQYF
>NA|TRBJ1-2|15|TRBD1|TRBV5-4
TGTGCCAGCAGCCTCCGGGACAGGGTTAACTATGGCTACACCTTC
CASSLRDRVNYGYTF
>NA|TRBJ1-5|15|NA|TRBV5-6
TGTGCCAGCAGCTTTGGGTCAGGGAGCAATCAGCCCCAGCATTTT
CASSFGSGSNQPQHF
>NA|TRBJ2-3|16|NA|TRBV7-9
TGTGCCAGCAGCTTAGTTTCCCCGGCAGGCACAGATACGCAGTATTTT
CASSLVSPAGTDTQYF
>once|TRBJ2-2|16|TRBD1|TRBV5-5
TGTGCCAGCAGCTCCAACAGGGGCCAAAACACCGGGGAGCTGTTTTTT
CASSSNRGQNTGELFF
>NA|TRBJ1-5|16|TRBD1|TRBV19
TGTGCCAGTACCTCCCGGGAGACAGGGGGTTATCAGCCCCAGCATTTT
CASTSRETGGYQPQHF
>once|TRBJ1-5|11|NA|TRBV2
TGTGCCAGTGGGCTTAGTCAGCCCCAGCATTTT
CASGLSQPQHF
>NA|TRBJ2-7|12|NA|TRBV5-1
TGCGCCAGCAGCCCCCACTCGGGGGAGCAGTACTTC
CASSPHSGEQYF
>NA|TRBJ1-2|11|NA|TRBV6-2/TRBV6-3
TGTGCCAGCAGTTACGCGGGTGGCTACACCTTC
CASSYAGGYTF
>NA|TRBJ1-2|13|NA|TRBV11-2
TGTGCCAGCAGCTTAACACAGATCTATGGCTACACCTTC
CASSLTQIYGYTF
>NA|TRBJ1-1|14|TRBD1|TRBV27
TGTGCCAGCTCGAGGACAGGGGCAAGAACTGAAGCTTTCTTT
CASSRTGARTEAFF
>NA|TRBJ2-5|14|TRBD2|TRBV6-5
TGTGCCAGCAGTTACTCTGCGGGGGGTAAGGCCCAGTACTTC
CASSYSAGGKAQYF
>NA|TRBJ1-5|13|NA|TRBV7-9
TGTGCCAGCAGCTTAGCATGGAATCAGCCCCAGCATTTT
CASSLAWNQPQHF
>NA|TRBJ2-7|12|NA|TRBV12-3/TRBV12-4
TGTGCCAGCAGTTGGACAGTTTTCGAGCAGTACTTC
CASSWTVFEQYF
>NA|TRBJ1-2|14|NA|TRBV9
TGTGCCAGCAGCAAACCCGGGGGACCGATCGGCTACACCTTC
CASSKPGGPIGYTF
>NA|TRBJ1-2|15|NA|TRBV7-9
TGTGCCAGCAGCGACCCCACAAGATCCAACTATGGCTACACCTTC
CASSDPTRSNYGYTF
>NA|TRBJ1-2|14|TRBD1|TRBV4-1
TGCGCCAGCAGCCAAGAGAGACAGGGCTATGGCTACACCTTC
CASSQERQGYGYTF
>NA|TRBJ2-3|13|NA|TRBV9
TGTGCCAGCAGCAGGTCCTTCGTGGATACGCAGTATTTT
CASSRSFVDTQYF
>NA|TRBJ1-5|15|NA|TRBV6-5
TGTGCCAGCAGTTTGAATCCATGGCCCCATCAGCCCCAGCATTTT
CASSLNPWPHQPQHF
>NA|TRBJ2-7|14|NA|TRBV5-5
TGTGCCAGCAGCTTCAAAGTTGGGGCCTACGAGCAGTACTTC
CASSFKVGAYEQYF
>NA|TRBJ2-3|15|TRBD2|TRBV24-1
TGTGCCACCAGTGAGGGACTAGCGAACTCAGATACGCAGTATTTT
CATSEGLANSDTQYF
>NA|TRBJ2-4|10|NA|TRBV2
TGTGCCAGCAGGAAAAACATTCAGTACTTC
CASRKNIQYF
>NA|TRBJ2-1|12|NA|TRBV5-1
TGCGCCAGCAGCTTGGACTGGAATGAGCAGTTCTTC
CASSLDWNEQFF
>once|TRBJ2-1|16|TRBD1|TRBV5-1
TGCGCCAGCAGCTTGGTGGGACAGGGTCGGGGGAATGAGCAGTTCTTC
CASSLVGQGRGNEQFF
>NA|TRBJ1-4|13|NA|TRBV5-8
TGTGCCAGCAGCATCCCAGATGAGGAAAAACTGTTTTTT
CASSIPDEEKLFF
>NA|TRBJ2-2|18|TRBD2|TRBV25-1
TGTGCCAGCAGTGGCACCTCTCTACTAGCGGGGGGCACCGGGGAGCTGTTTTTT
CASSGTSLLAGGTGELFF
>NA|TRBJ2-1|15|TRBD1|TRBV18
TGTGCCAGCTCACCCGCGACAGGGGGCAAGAATGAGCAGTTCTTC
CASSPATGGKNEQFF
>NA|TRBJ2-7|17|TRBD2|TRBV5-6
TGTGCCAGCAGCTTGGGCCCCGCCGGGGGGGCCTCCTACGAGCAGTACTTC
CASSLGPAGGASYEQYF
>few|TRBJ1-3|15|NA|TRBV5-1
TGCGCCAGCAGCTTGGGGCCCCTCTCTGGAAACACCATATATTTT
CASSLGPLSGNTIYF
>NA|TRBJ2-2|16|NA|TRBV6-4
TGTGCCAGCAGTGACCTGACAGGCCAGGGCACCGGGGAGCTGTTTTTT
CASSDLTGQGTGELFF
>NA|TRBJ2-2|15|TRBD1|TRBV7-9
TGTGCCAGCAGCTCCCCGGGACAGAGAACCGGGGAGCTGTTTTTT
CASSSPGQRTGELFF
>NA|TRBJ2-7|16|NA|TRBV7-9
TGTGCCAGCAGCCCCAGCAGGGGCCGAAGGTTCTACGAGCAGTACTTC
CASSPSRGRRFYEQYF
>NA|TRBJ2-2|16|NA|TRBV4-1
TGCGCCAGCAGCCATGAAGGTACAGGAACCACCGGGGAGCTGTTTTTT
CASSHEGTGTTGELFF
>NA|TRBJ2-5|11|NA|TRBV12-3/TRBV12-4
TGTGCCAGCAGCCTTGGCGGGACCCAGTACTTC
CASSLGGTQYF
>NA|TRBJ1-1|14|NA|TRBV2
TGTGCCAGCAGACGAATTGAAGCCAGGAGCGTAACTTTCTTT
CASRRIEARSVTFF
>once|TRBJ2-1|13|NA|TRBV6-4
TGTGCCAGCAGCGCCCAGCTGGCGGGTGAGCAGTTCTTC
CASSAQLAGEQFF
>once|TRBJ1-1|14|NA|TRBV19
TGTGCCAGTAGTATCGGGCAGGGGAGTACTGAAGCTTTCTTT
CASSIGQGSTEAFF
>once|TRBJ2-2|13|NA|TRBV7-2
TGTGCCAGCAGCTTAGGGGGGTCCGGGGAGCTGTTTTTT
CASSLGGSGELFF
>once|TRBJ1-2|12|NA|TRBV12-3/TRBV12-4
TGTGCCAGCAGAGTTGCGGGGCCTGGCTACACCTTC
CASRVAGPGYTF
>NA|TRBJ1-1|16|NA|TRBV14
TGTGCCAGCAGCCAAGTCCCCCGAGAGATGAACACTGAAGCTTTCTTT
CASSQVPREMNTEAFF
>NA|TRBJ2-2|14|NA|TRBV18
TGTGCCAGCTCTCCCCAGGGGGGCACCGGGGAGCTGTTTTTT
CASSPQGGTGELFF
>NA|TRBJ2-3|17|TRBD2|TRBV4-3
TGCGCCAGCAGCCAGCCCTTAAGCGGGGGGCCTACAGATACGCAGTATTTT
CASSQPLSGGPTDTQYF
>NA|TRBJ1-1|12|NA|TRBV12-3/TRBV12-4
TGTGCCAGCAGTCCAGGCTACACTGAAGCTTTCTTT
CASSPGYTEAFF
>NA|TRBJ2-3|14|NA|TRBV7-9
TGTGCCAGCAGCTTATCGGCGGGTCCAGATACGCAGTATTTT
CASSLSAGPDTQYF
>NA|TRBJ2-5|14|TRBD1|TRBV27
TGTGCCAGCAGTTTGTCAGGGGGCGGCGTGACCCAGTACTTC
CASSLSGGGVTQYF
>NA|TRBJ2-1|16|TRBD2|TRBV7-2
TGTGCCAGCAGCCGCACAACGACTAGCGGGGGTTATGAGCAGTTCTTC
CASSRTTTSGGYEQFF
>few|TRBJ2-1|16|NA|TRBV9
TGTGCCAGCAGCGTACCAACAGGTAGCTCCTACAATGAGCAGTTCTTC
CASSVPTGSSYNEQFF